A selection of T cell receptor beta chains follows, all from one sample in a study of blood T cell repertoires in COVID-19. Using immunoSEQ multiplex PCR, the repertoire was profiled, and TCRdb retains in-frame clones only, with some absent. The table shows 150,000 to 200,000 clones, with around 77% occurring only once. Source material: peripheral blood. The receptors here all came from a man in his 70s with acute or convalescent COVID-19. The CDR3 runs from the conserved cysteine through the conserved F or W. D genes are given only for firm matches. Clone size is shown for a subset of rows, as once, few, many or a class of expanded clone.

DNA: TGTGCCAGCAGTGGACTGGGGGGTAACACTGAAGCTTTCTTT; CDR3: CASSGLGGNTEAFF; D: .; size: .; J: TRBJ1-1; V: TRBV2
DNA: TGTGCCAGCAGTTACGAAGGGACAGGGGATTCACCCCTCCACTTT; CDR3: CASSYEGTGDSPLHF; D: TRBD1; size: .; J: TRBJ1-6; V: TRBV6-5
DNA: TGTGCCACCAGCAGAGAGGAACTAGACGGTGAGCAGTTCTTC; CDR3: CATSREELDGEQFF; D: .; size: .; J: TRBJ2-1; V: TRBV15
DNA: TGTGCCAGCAGTGAGCGGACTATCTCAGAGACCCAGTACTTC; CDR3: CASSERTISETQYF; D: .; size: .; J: TRBJ2-5; V: TRBV2
DNA: TGCGCCAGCAGCCGGAGAGGGGGACTAGCGGGAGTACCACCGTACAATGAGCAGTTCTTC; CDR3: CASSRRGGLAGVPPYNEQFF; D: TRBD2; size: .; J: TRBJ2-1; V: TRBV5-1
DNA: TGTGCCAGCAGTGACACCTATAATTCACCCCTCCACTTT; CDR3: CASSDTYNSPLHF; D: .; size: few; J: TRBJ1-6; V: TRBV25-1
DNA: TGTGCCAGTAGTGAGAGGACTCTTCGCACAGATACGCAGTATTTT; CDR3: CASSERTLRTDTQYF; D: .; size: few; J: TRBJ2-3; V: TRBV19
DNA: TGTGCCAGCTCTGAGGGACAGACCAGCACAGATACGCAGTATTTT; CDR3: CASSEGQTSTDTQYF; D: TRBD1; size: once; J: TRBJ2-3; V: TRBV18
DNA: TGTGCCAGCAGTGAAAGGAGGGGCTGGGGCTACACCTTC; CDR3: CASSERRGWGYTF; D: .; size: .; J: TRBJ1-2; V: TRBV6-1
DNA: TGTGCCAGTATAAAGGTCAGCGGGGGACCACCGGGTGGGACCCAGTACTTC; CDR3: CASIKVSGGPPGGTQYF; D: TRBD2; size: .; J: TRBJ2-5; V: TRBV6-8
DNA: TGCGCCAGCAGCCCGCGGTCCGCGGCTAATGAAAAACTGTTTTTT; CDR3: CASSPRSAANEKLFF; D: .; size: few; J: TRBJ1-4; V: TRBV5-1
DNA: TGTGCCACCAGCAGAGATTTTCTAGCGGGAAGGTACAATGAGCAGTTCTTC; CDR3: CATSRDFLAGRYNEQFF; D: TRBD2; size: .; J: TRBJ2-1; V: TRBV15
DNA: TGTGCCAGCAGTTTATCGCCGGCTAGTTACAATGAGCAGTTCTTC; CDR3: CASSLSPASYNEQFF; D: .; size: once; J: TRBJ2-1; V: TRBV27
DNA: TGTGCCAGTAGGCTCGCGGACAGGGGCCAAGAGACCCAGTACTTC; CDR3: CASRLADRGQETQYF; D: TRBD1; size: .; J: TRBJ2-5; V: TRBV19
DNA: TGTGCCAGCAGCCTGGGGGCAGTGGAGGGCTACACCTTC; CDR3: CASSLGAVEGYTF; D: .; size: few; J: TRBJ1-2; V: TRBV7-3
DNA: TGTGCCAGCTCACCGATTGTGGGACAGGGGTTAAACACTGAAGCTTTCTTT; CDR3: CASSPIVGQGLNTEAFF; D: TRBD1; size: .; J: TRBJ1-1; V: TRBV18
DNA: TGTGCCAGCACCTTGCTGACTGACAGTACTGGAAACACCATATATTTT; CDR3: CASTLLTDSTGNTIYF; D: .; size: few; J: TRBJ1-3; V: TRBV5-6
DNA: TGTGCCACCAGCAGAGACTATAGCGGGGTCCAAGAGACCCAGTACTTC; CDR3: CATSRDYSGVQETQYF; D: TRBD2; size: once; J: TRBJ2-5; V: TRBV15
DNA: TGTGCCAGCAGCGACCGGGTCTTCACCGGGGAGCTGTTTTTT; CDR3: CASSDRVFTGELFF; D: .; size: .; J: TRBJ2-2; V: TRBV7-2
DNA: TGTGCCAGCAGCTTGACAGGGGATGTCAAAAACATTCAGTACTTC; CDR3: CASSLTGDVKNIQYF; D: TRBD1; size: .; J: TRBJ2-4; V: TRBV6-5
DNA: TGTGCCAGCAACGGACAGTACAATCAGCCCCAGCATTTT; CDR3: CASNGQYNQPQHF; D: .; size: .; J: TRBJ1-5; V: TRBV19
DNA: TGTGCCAGCTCGTCGGGACAGGGGGCAGGTCAGCCCCAGCATTTT; CDR3: CASSSGQGAGQPQHF; D: TRBD1; size: once; J: TRBJ1-5; V: TRBV18
DNA: TGTGCCAGTAGTAGGTGGGAGAAGGAGACCCAGTACTTC; CDR3: CASSRWEKETQYF; D: .; size: .; J: TRBJ2-5; V: TRBV19
DNA: TGTGCCAGCAGTTACTCCGAGGTCAATGAGCAGTTCTTC; CDR3: CASSYSEVNEQFF; D: .; size: once; J: TRBJ2-1; V: TRBV6-5
DNA: TGTGCCATCAGTGGATTAACAGGGATAAACACCGGGGAGCTGTTTTTT; CDR3: CAISGLTGINTGELFF; D: .; size: .; J: TRBJ2-2; V: TRBV10-3
DNA: TGCGCCAGCAGCCAGCGACTAGCGGGGGGCCTCTTGACCGGGGAGCTGTTTTTT; CDR3: CASSQRLAGGLLTGELFF; D: TRBD2; size: .; J: TRBJ2-2; V: TRBV4-1
DNA: TGCGCCAGCAGCTTGGGGGTTAGGACAGGGAGTTTACACACTGAAGCTTTCTTT; CDR3: CASSLGVRTGSLHTEAFF; D: TRBD1; size: .; J: TRBJ1-1; V: TRBV5-1
DNA: TGTGCCAGCAGTTTGGCCCAGGGGGCCGGCACTGAAGCTTTCTTT; CDR3: CASSLAQGAGTEAFF; D: TRBD1; size: .; J: TRBJ1-1; V: TRBV28
DNA: TGTGCCAGCTCACCATCTTACACCTCTGGAAACACCATATATTTT; CDR3: CASSPSYTSGNTIYF; D: .; size: .; J: TRBJ1-3; V: TRBV18
DNA: TGTGCCAGCAGCCAAGACACGGGAGAAGAGACCCAGTACTTC; CDR3: CASSQDTGEETQYF; D: .; size: .; J: TRBJ2-5; V: TRBV3-1/TRBV3-2
DNA: TGTGCCAGCAGCTTAGCACAGGGGCAAGGCTACACCTTC; CDR3: CASSLAQGQGYTF; D: TRBD1; size: few; J: TRBJ1-2; V: TRBV7-9
DNA: TGTGCCACCAGTGCTCAGGGCACCGATAATGAAAAACTGTTTTTT; CDR3: CATSAQGTDNEKLFF; D: .; size: .; J: TRBJ1-4; V: TRBV24-1
DNA: TGTGCCAGCAGCGAAGGACAGGGAGATGGCTACACCTTC; CDR3: CASSEGQGDGYTF; D: TRBD1; size: .; J: TRBJ1-2; V: TRBV6-4
DNA: TGTGCCAGCAGTAGAGGGTACGAGCAGTACTTC; CDR3: CASSRGYEQYF; D: .; size: .; J: TRBJ2-7; V: TRBV6-5
DNA: TGTGCCAGCAGTCCGGGACAGAAAGTTAACTATGGCTACACCTTC; CDR3: CASSPGQKVNYGYTF; D: TRBD1; size: .; J: TRBJ1-2; V: TRBV6-2/TRBV6-3
DNA: TGTGCCAGCTCACCACCGGGTGTTCAGGGGCTTAAGTTCTTC; CDR3: CASSPPGVQGLKFF; D: .; size: .; J: TRBJ2-1; V: TRBV18
DNA: TGTGCCAGTAGTATTGGCGGGAGCGGAGAGACCCAGTACTTC; CDR3: CASSIGGSGETQYF; D: TRBD2; size: .; J: TRBJ2-5; V: TRBV19
DNA: TGTGCCAGCAGCCAAGCCCGGTTCGGGGTAAGGGAGCAGTACTTC; CDR3: CASSQARFGVREQYF; D: .; size: few; J: TRBJ2-7; V: TRBV14
DNA: TGTGCCAGCTCACCACCAACAGGGTGGGCTACCGGGGAGCTGTTTTTT; CDR3: CASSPPTGWATGELFF; D: .; size: .; J: TRBJ2-2; V: TRBV18
DNA: TGCGCCAGCAGCTTGACAGATAACTATGGCTACACCTTC; CDR3: CASSLTDNYGYTF; D: .; size: .; J: TRBJ1-2; V: TRBV5-1
DNA: TGTGCCACCAGTGAGTATAAGGGAGGGTCCTACAATGAGCAGTTCTTC; CDR3: CATSEYKGGSYNEQFF; D: TRBD2; size: .; J: TRBJ2-1; V: TRBV24-1
DNA: TGTGCCAGCAGCTTTCGGAGTGCTCAAGAGACCCAGTACTTC; CDR3: CASSFRSAQETQYF; D: .; size: .; J: TRBJ2-5; V: TRBV5-5
DNA: TGCGCCAGCAGTACTAGCGGAGGGGGAGAGACCCAGTACTTC; CDR3: CASSTSGGGETQYF; D: TRBD2; size: .; J: TRBJ2-5; V: TRBV5-1
DNA: TGTGCCAGCAGCGCCGGGCAGGGGGCCTTTGGCTACACCTTC; CDR3: CASSAGQGAFGYTF; D: TRBD1; size: few; J: TRBJ1-2; V: TRBV2
DNA: TGTGCCAGCAGCTTGGACAGGGCGACTAACAATGAGCAGTTCTTC; CDR3: CASSLDRATNNEQFF; D: .; size: .; J: TRBJ2-1; V: TRBV5-4
DNA: TGTGCCAGCAAGGGACTAGCGGGGGGATACAATGAGCAGTTCTTC; CDR3: CASKGLAGGYNEQFF; D: TRBD2; size: .; J: TRBJ2-1; V: TRBV27
DNA: TGTGCCAGCTCACCACCTTCCAGCGAAGAGACCCAGTACTTC; CDR3: CASSPPSSEETQYF; D: .; size: .; J: TRBJ2-5; V: TRBV18
DNA: TGTGCCAGCAGTTACTCGGGTAGCGGGAGGAACAATGAGCAGTTCTTC; CDR3: CASSYSGSGRNNEQFF; D: TRBD2; size: .; J: TRBJ2-1; V: TRBV6-5
DNA: TGTGCCAGCAGCCCATACAGGGGGCGAAGCCCTCTCCAGACCCAGTACTTC; CDR3: CASSPYRGRSPLQTQYF; D: TRBD1; size: .; J: TRBJ2-5; V: TRBV5-6
DNA: TGTGCCAGCAGTGCAGGACTAGCGGGAGCCTACGAGCAGTACTTC; CDR3: CASSAGLAGAYEQYF; D: TRBD2; size: .; J: TRBJ2-7; V: TRBV2
DNA: TGTGCCAGCAGCCCGGGACAGACTGATAATTCACCCCTCCACTTT; CDR3: CASSPGQTDNSPLHF; D: TRBD1; size: few; J: TRBJ1-6; V: TRBV2
DNA: TGTGCCAGCAGCTCCGATAACACCCAAGAGACCCAGTACTTC; CDR3: CASSSDNTQETQYF; D: .; size: .; J: TRBJ2-5; V: TRBV7-2
DNA: TGTGCCAGCAGCTTAGTGGCTGGCGAGCAGTACTTC; CDR3: CASSLVAGEQYF; D: .; size: .; J: TRBJ2-7; V: TRBV7-3
DNA: TGTGCCAGCAGTATTAGCGGGAGCAACCAAGAGACCCAGTACTTC; CDR3: CASSISGSNQETQYF; D: TRBD2; size: few; J: TRBJ2-5; V: TRBV2
DNA: TGTGCCAGTTCACCAGGGGCTAGCGGTTCCTACGAGCAGTACTTC; CDR3: CASSPGASGSYEQYF; D: .; size: .; J: TRBJ2-7; V: TRBV28
DNA: TGTGCCAGCAGGCCTAGCGGGGGGAACACCGGGGAGCTGTTTTTT; CDR3: CASRPSGGNTGELFF; D: TRBD2; size: .; J: TRBJ2-2; V: TRBV6-2/TRBV6-3
DNA: TGTGCCAGCTCGTCAAATGAAGGGGGCTCCAATCAGCCCCAGCATTTT; CDR3: CASSSNEGGSNQPQHF; D: TRBD1; size: .; J: TRBJ1-5; V: TRBV18
DNA: TGTGCCAGCAGTGCGAGACAGGTTGCCTACGAGCAGTACTTC; CDR3: CASSARQVAYEQYF; D: .; size: .; J: TRBJ2-7; V: TRBV6-2/TRBV6-3
DNA: TGTGCCAGCATGGAGGCTCAGATCACTTATGGCTACACCTTC; CDR3: CASMEAQITYGYTF; D: .; size: .; J: TRBJ1-2; V: TRBV28